Below are 11 T cell receptor beta chains sequenced from a single sample in a study of T cells after yellow fever vaccination (dated by TCRdb to about 2019). Receptor libraries were prepared by 5' RACE. The sequencer listed for this sample is Illumina NovaSeq 6000. The raw public reads went through TCRdb reprocessing: fastp at Q25, MiXCR clone calling, in-frame beta chains kept. Records with the same CDR3 protein are collapsed into one entry carrying the most frequent genes and DNA. For this sample the table gives under 400,000 distinct CDR3 sequences, of which under 15% were detected only once. The ten largest make up 3.2% of the sample. Sample treatment or condition, as interpreted from the label and publication: live attenuated yellow fever vaccine strain. Sample: CD4+ T cells sorted from PBMCs, taken 15 days after the yellow fever booster vaccination. These receptors were collected from a man younger than 30 who received the YFV17D yellow fever vaccine.

V is TRBV10-3 and J is TRBJ2-7, with 7 nucleotides matching TRBD1. The germline V gene has CDR1 ENHRY and CDR2 SYGVKD. J gave up 5 bases and V 6 bases, and 13 bases lay outside the gene matches. The CDR3 is made up of 15 amino acids. The CDR3 here is CAIRDPSTGLNEQYV. The CDR3 DNA reads TGTGCCATCAGAGATCCTTCGACAGGGCTCAACGAGCAGTACGTC.

V is TRBV11-3 and J is TRBJ2-5; 8 bases agree with TRBD1. The CDR3 runs 16 residues. From germline, CDR1 is SGHNT and CDR2 YENEEA. The trim removed 5 bases at V and 5 bases at J, leaving 13 bases unmatched. The CDR3 loop reads CASSPRTGNVRETQYF. Here the CDR3 DNA reads TGTGCCAGCAGCCCCCGGACAGGGAATGTGAGGGAGACCCAGTACTTC. The full variable domain, its missing parts supplied by reference TRBV11-3 and TRBJ2-5, is EAGVVQSPRYKIIEKKQPVAFWCNPISGHNTLYWYLQNLGQGPELLIRYENEEAVDDSQLPKDRFSAERLKGVDSTLKIQPAELGDSAVYLCASSPRTGNVRETQYFGPGTRLLVL.

The gene calls are TRBV3-1 and TRBJ1-6, with a possible D match to TRBD1 (5 bases). The CDR3 sequence is 16 residues long. Germline V gene data show CDR1 as LGHDT and CDR2 as YNNKEL (reference sequence). Trimming took off 0 bases at V and 7 bases at J, with 13 bases between the two ends. The CDR3 protein is CASSQDREMLNSPLHF. The CDR3 DNA reads as TGTGCCAGCAGCCAAGACAGGGAAATGTTGAATTCACCCCTCCACTTT. The entire variable domain, with the rest obtained from reference TRBV3-1 and TRBJ1-6, is as follows: DTAVSQTPKYLVTQMGNDKSIKCEQNLGHDTMYWYKQDSKKFLKIMFSYNNKELIINETVPNRFSPKSPDKAHLNLHINSLELGDSAVYFCASSQDREMLNSPLHFGNGTRLTVT.

The chain carries TRBV12-3 or TRBV12-4 and TRBJ1-1; D not resolved. The CDR3 consists of 14 residues. Trimming shortened V by 4 bases and J by 1 base, and 10 bases separated the two germline ends. CDR3 sequence (DNA): TGTGCCAGCAGTTCACGGGAGTGGAACACTGAAGCTTTCTTT. Its translation: CASSSREWNTEAFF.

The chain uses TRBV4-3 and TRBJ2-3; 10 nucleotides align to TRBD2. The CDR3 extends over 16 amino acids. CDR1 and CDR2 (germline): LGHNA, YSLEER. The V and J ends lost 3 bases and 13 bases, in that order; junction bases with no gene match: 16. The CDR3 loop is CASSQEPYERGGLEYF. CDR3 nucleotides: TGCGCCAGCAGCCAGGAGCCATATGAGCGGGGGGGCTTAGAGTATTTT.

The chain joins TRBV18 to TRBJ2-7, with D perhaps TRBD1 (7 bases). The CDR3 is 14 residues long. The germline gives CDR1 KGHSH, CDR2 LQKENI. The V gene lost 3 bases and the J gene lost 7 bases, with 16 bases spanning the gap. The CDR3 nucleotides read TGTGCCAGCTCACCGTTTGACAGGGCGGGGGAGCAGTACGTC. Translation gives CASSPFDRAGEQYV.

The chain has TRBV7-8 and TRBJ1-5, with TRBD1 as a possible D gene (5 bases). The CDR3 covers 14 residues. V lost 6 bases, J lost 0 bases, and 9 bases lay in between. In germline, CDR1 is SGHVS, CDR2 FQNEAQ. In DNA form, the CDR3 reads TGTGCCAGCAGGGGACTTCATAGCAATCAGCCCCAGCATTTT. It codes for CASRGLHSNQPQHF.

The chain combines TRBV18 with TRBJ2-5; D gene uncertain. Germline loops: CDR1 KGHSH, CDR2 LQKENI. V was cut by 2 bases and J by 1 base, with 8 bases left in between. This CDR3 has 14 residues. CDR3 bases: TGTGCCAGCTCACCAGGGTACAGCCAAGAGACCCAGTACTTC. Amino acid sequence: CASSPGYSQETQYF.

This clonotype was seen many times. This sequence joins TRBV7-9 and TRBJ1-1, with D unresolved. The CDR3 is 14 amino acids. V was cut by 2 bases and J by 3 bases, with 10 bases left in between. CDR1 and CDR2 (germline): SEHNR, FQNEAQ (reference sequence). CDR3 sequence reads: CASSLIGSDTEAFF. The DNA for the CDR3 is TGTGCCAGCAGCTTAATAGGGAGCGACACTGAAGCTTTCTTT.

The chain's CDR3 is CASSQDPHQPQHF. The CDR3 DNA follows: TGCGCCAGCAGCCAAGACCCTCATCAGCCCCAGCATTTT. The chain carries TRBV4-1 and TRBJ1-5; no firm D call. Germline lookup yields CDR1 MGHRA and CDR2 YSYEKL. CDR3 length: 13 residues. Trimming cost V 0 bases and J 5 bases, with 5 bases left between them.

This chain links TRBV7-3 with TRBJ1-1; 7 bases map to TRBD1. V lost 4 bases to trimming and J lost 1 base; unmatched junction nucleotides: 6. The CDR3 runs to 15 residues. Germline values: CDR1 SGHTA, CDR2 FQGTGA. The CDR3 coding sequence is TGTGCCAGCAGCTCAGGGGGGACGGCGAACACTGAAGCTTTCTTT. The encoded protein is CASSSGGTANTEAFF.